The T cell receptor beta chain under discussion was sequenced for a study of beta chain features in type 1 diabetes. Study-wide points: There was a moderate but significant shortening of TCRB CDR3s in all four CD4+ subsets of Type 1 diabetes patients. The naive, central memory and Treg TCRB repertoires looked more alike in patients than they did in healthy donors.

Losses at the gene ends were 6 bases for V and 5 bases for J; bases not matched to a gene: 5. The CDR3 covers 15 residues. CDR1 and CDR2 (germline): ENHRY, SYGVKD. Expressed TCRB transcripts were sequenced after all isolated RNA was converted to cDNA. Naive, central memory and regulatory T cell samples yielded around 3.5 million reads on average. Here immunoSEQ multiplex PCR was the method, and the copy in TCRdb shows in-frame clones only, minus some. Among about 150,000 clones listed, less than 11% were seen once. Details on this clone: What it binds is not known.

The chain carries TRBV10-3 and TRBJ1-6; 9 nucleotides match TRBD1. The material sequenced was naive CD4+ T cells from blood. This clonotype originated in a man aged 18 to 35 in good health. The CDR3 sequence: CAIREGQGDNSPLHF. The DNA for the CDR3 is TGTGCCATCAGGGAGGGACAGGGCGATAATTCACCCCTCCACTTT.